These 25 T cell receptor beta chains were all obtained from the same sample, sequenced in a study of T cells in Graves' hyperthyroidism and ophthalmopathy (dated 2019 in TCRdb). The protocol used for the library was multiplex PCR. TCRdb records Illumina HiSeq 2000 as the sequencer. The TCR beta CDR3 regions were amplified from the RNA transcripts. The first round of RT-PCR for the TCR CDR3 was performed with the HTBI primer set and the Qiagen OneStep RT-PCR kit. Clones were called with MiXCR by TCRdb after fastp trimmed the public reads at Q25, and only in-frame beta chains were retained. Each entry is one CDR3 protein sequence, shown with its most common DNA and genes. Here the sample has 300,000 to 450,000 distinct CDR3 sequences; roughly 15% occur a single time. The top ten hold about 20% of the sample. Sequencing was done on a sample of blood. The receptors originated from a young woman with Graves' ophthalmopathy.

The chain uses TRBV29-1 and TRBJ1-6; D perhaps matches TRBD1 (6 bases). V lost 2 bases and J 9 bases, leaving 14 bases between the germline ends. The length of the CDR3 is 14 residues. CDR1 and CDR2 from the germline V gene are SQVTM and ANQGSEA. Here the CDR3 DNA reads TGCAGCGTTGAATTTGGGGGCCGCAGTTCACCCCTCCACTTT. Amino acids: CSVEFGGRSSPLHF.

This clonotype turned up a few times. The rearrangement joins TRBV6-1 to TRBJ2-7, with TRBD1 identical over 9 bases. CDR1 is MNHNS and CDR2 is SASEGT in the germline V gene. The CDR3 consists of 14 residues. Unmatched junction bases numbered 9, after V lost 6 bases and J lost 6 bases. For the CDR3, the DNA is TGTGCCAGCAGGGACCGGACAGGGGCGAGCGAGCAGTACTTC. Its protein product is CASRDRTGASEQYF.

This clonotype was picked up many times. V usage is TRBV6-1 and J usage is TRBJ2-5, with 10 nucleotides matching TRBD2. This CDR3 contains 17 residues. The V and J ends lost 6 bases and 5 bases, in that order; junction bases with no gene match: 15. Germline-derived CDR1 and CDR2 are MNHNS and SASEGT. CDR3 in amino acids: CASRPIWASGGGETQYF. CDR3 sequence (DNA): TGTGCCAGCAGACCTATATGGGCTAGCGGGGGAGGGGAGACCCAGTACTTC.

In its sample, this clonotype was seen many times. The gene calls are TRBV20-1 and TRBJ2-1; D perhaps matches TRBD2 (5 bases). The CDR3 is made up of 12 amino acids. Between the trimmed V and J ends, which lost 6 bases and 5 bases, there was a span of 11 bases. Looked up from germline, CDR1 is DFQATT and CDR2 is SNEGSKA (reference sequence). The CDR3 DNA reads TGCAGTGCGGGGTCGAGGGACAATGAGCAGTTCTTC. Translation gives CSAGSRDNEQFF.

This clonotype was recorded many times. The CDR3 reads CASKEGQETQYF. DNA of the CDR3: TGTGCCAGCAAGGAGGGTCAAGAGACCCAGTACTTC. The chain joins TRBV2 to TRBJ2-5, with a tentative D call TRBD2 (6 bases). Germline CDR1 reads SNHLY; CDR2 reads FYNNEI. The CDR3 covers 12 residues. V lost 7 bases and J lost 2, with 8 bases in between.

The chain joins TRBV24-1 to TRBJ1-4, with D perhaps matching TRBD1 (5 bases). The CDR3 is 12 residues long. V dropped 11 bases and J dropped 7 bases, with 13 bases sitting between them. Germline CDR1 is KGHDR and CDR2 is SFDVKD. For the CDR3, the DNA is TGTGCCATTCGGGACGGGGTTGAAAAACTGTTTTTT. It specifies CAIRDGVEKLFF.

This clonotype was seen many times. The DNA for the CDR3 is TGTGCCAGTAGGGCCGGAGGGACTAATCAGCCCCAGCATTTT. Its protein product is CASRAGGTNQPQHF. V usage is TRBV19 and J usage is TRBJ1-5; perhaps TRBD1 as D (5 bases). This CDR3 has 14 residues. In germline, CDR1 is LNHDA, CDR2 SQIVND (reference sequence). With 6 bases removed from V and 4 bases from J, the gap between germline ends came to 13 bases.

This clonotype turned up a few times. This chain links TRBV3-1 with TRBJ2-4; D is possibly TRBD1 or TRBD2 (6 bases each). Between the trimmed V and J ends, which lost 4 bases and 14 bases, there was a span of 18 bases. This CDR3 spans 13 amino acids. The germline V gene encodes CDR1 LGHDT and CDR2 YNNKEL (reference sequence). The CDR3 here is CASSRDLTGRKYF. CDR3 bases: TGTGCCAGCAGCCGGGACTTGACAGGAAGGAAGTACTTC.

Details on this clonotype: A read error is possible here, since a much larger clone lies one base away. The chain employs TRBV5-1 and TRBJ2-3; the match to TRBD2 covers 7 bases. Germline CDR1 and CDR2: SGHRS and YFSETQ. V gave up 2 bases and J gave up 0 bases; unmatched junction bases: 9. The CDR3 runs to 17 residues. The CDR3, as DNA: TGCGCCAGCAGCTTACGTGAGCTAGCGGCTAGCACAGATACGCAGTATTTT. It encodes CASSLRELAASTDTQYF.

The rearrangement links TRBV14 to TRBJ1-2, with unresolved D. The V gene lost 0 bases and the J gene lost 8 bases, with 10 bases spanning the gap. Germline CDR1 is SGHDN and CDR2 is FVKESK. CDR3 length: 13 residues. The CDR3 DNA reads TGTGCCAGCAGCCAAGATGTGGGAGGCGGCTACACCTTC. The encoded protein is CASSQDVGGGYTF.

This clonotype occurred many times. The V and J genes are TRBV6-1 and TRBJ2-7; D not resolved. V was cut by 4 bases and J by 3 bases, with 10 bases left in between. The length of the CDR3 is 13 residues. Germline V gene data show CDR1 as MNHNS and CDR2 as SASEGT. The CDR3 reads CASSVHIGYEQYF. The CDR3 DNA follows: TGTGCCAGCAGTGTACACATAGGCTACGAGCAGTACTTC.

This clonotype was seen repeatedly, ten times or more. This chain joins TRBV20-1 and TRBJ2-1; D ambiguous. Trimming pared 1 base from V and 8 bases from J, leaving 18 bases between. Germline V gene data show CDR1 as DFQATT and CDR2 as SNEGSKA (reference sequence). This CDR3 spans 15 amino acids. Written as DNA, the CDR3 is TGCAGTGCTAGAGGTACAGACCACCGCCGGGATGAGCAGTTCTTC. This codes for CSARGTDHRRDEQFF.

The table lists this clonotype with many counts. The J gene is TRBJ2-5, the V gene TRBV7-2; possibly TRBD1 for D (5 bases). V was clipped by 1 base and J by 4 bases, with 10 bases between them. CDR3 length: 14 residues. Germline CDR1 is SGHTA and CDR2 is FQGNSA. The CDR3 nucleotides read TGTGCCAGCAGCTTAGAGGGCAGGGCAGAGACCCAGTACTTC. This encodes CASSLEGRAETQYF. Based on the CDR3 plus reference TRBV7-2 and TRBJ2-5, the full variable domain is GAGVSQSPSNKVTEKGKDVELRCDPISGHTALYWYRQSLGQGLEFLIYFQGNSAPDKSGLPSDRFSAERTGGSVSTLTIQRTQQEDSAVYLCASSLEGRAETQYFGPGTRLLVL.

This clonotype was found many times. The gene calls are TRBV30 and TRBJ1-2, with D possibly being TRBD1 (5 bases). The CDR3 sequence is 14 residues long. The ends were cut back, 2 bases at V and 3 bases at J, with 13 bases in the middle. CDR1 GTSNPN and CDR2 SVGIG come from the germline V gene (reference sequence). The CDR3 coding sequence is TGTGCCTGGAGTTCCCGGACAAGGCACTATGGCTACACCTTC. This encodes CAWSSRTRHYGYTF.

This clonotype showed up many times. The V gene is TRBV3-1, the J gene TRBJ2-5; TRBD2 might be the D (5 bases). The CDR3 sequence is 17 residues long. Trimming shortened V by 1 base and J by 0 bases, and 15 bases separated the two germline ends. Per germline, CDR1 LGHDT and CDR2 YNNKEL (reference sequence). The CDR3: CASSQVRAGPHQETQYF. The CDR3, as DNA: TGTGCCAGCAGCCAAGTCCGGGCGGGCCCACACCAAGAGACCCAGTACTTC.

CDR3 DNA sequence: TGTGCCAGCAGCTCCCTTTTAGCGGGAGGACGTGCTAGCACAGATACGCAGTATTTT. It is translated as CASSSLLAGGRASTDTQYF. The rearrangement links TRBV28 to TRBJ2-3; TRBD2 aligns across 10 bases. The CDR3 consists of 19 residues. Germline V gene sequence: CDR1 MDHEN, CDR2 SYDVKM. V shed 6 bases, J shed 0 bases, and the junction held 15 bases outside the gene matches.

There are many counts of this clonotype. The chain has TRBV2 and TRBJ1-2; D is perhaps TRBD1 (5 bases). The V end was cut by 9 bases, the J end by 8 bases, with 16 bases between. This CDR3 spans 12 amino acids. Germline V gene lookup returns CDR1 SNHLY and CDR2 FYNNEI. As DNA, the CDR3 is TGTGCCAGGATGGCGCCGGGGGACGGCTACACCTTC. It translates to CARMAPGDGYTF. The full variable domain, in which reference TRBV2 and TRBJ1-2 provide the parts outside the CDR3, is EPEVTQTPSHQVTQMGQEVILRCVPISNHLYFYWYRQILGQKVEFLVSFYNNEISEKSEIFDDQFSVERPDGSNFTLKIRSTKLEDSAMYFCARMAPGDGYTFGSGTRLTVV.

This clonotype was seen many times. The chain links TRBV5-1 to TRBJ2-5, with D possibly TRBD1 on 6 matching bases. The CDR3 sequence is 13 residues long. V lost 7 bases, J lost 5 bases, and 15 bases lay in between. The germline gives CDR1 SGHRS, CDR2 YFSETQ. This chain's CDR3 is CASSDSGWETQYF. CDR3 nucleotide sequence: TGCGCCAGCTCGGACAGCGGATGGGAGACCCAGTACTTC. Together with reference TRBV5-1 and TRBJ2-5, the CDR3 gives the full variable domain: KAGVTQTPRYLIKTRGQQVTLSCSPISGHRSVSWYQQTPGQGLQFLFEYFSETQRNKGNFPGRFSGRQFSNSRSEMNVSTLELGDSALYLCASSDSGWETQYFGPGTRLLVL.

This clonotype was detected ten times or more. The junction and the germline gene differ at one end; a read error may be behind it. This sequence joins TRBV5-5 and TRBJ1-2, with a weak D call TRBD1 (6 bases). The CDR3 covers 17 residues. The germline V gene encodes CDR1 SGHKS and CDR2 YYEKEE (reference sequence). The CDR3 coding sequence is TGTGCCAGCAGCCACACCACAGGGACGGTCGATAACGATGGCTACACCTTC. Encoded protein: CASSHTTGTVDNDGYTF.

This clonotype was detected only a few times. This sequence joins TRBV29-1 and TRBJ1-2; unclear D gene. CDR3 length: 11 residues. Per the germline V gene, CDR1 is SQVTM and CDR2 is ANQGSEA. Trimming took off 7 bases at V and 4 bases at J, with 10 bases between the two ends. CDR3 residues: CSGRLVYGYTF. CDR3 sequence (DNA): TGCAGCGGAAGACTCGTCTATGGCTACACCTTC.

The V call is TRBV5-4, the J call TRBJ2-1, with D tentatively TRBD1 or TRBD2 (5 bases each). The CDR3 spans 14 residues. Trimming removed 0 bases from V and 5 bases from J, with 9 bases in between. Looked up from germline, CDR1 is SGHNT and CDR2 is YYREEE (reference sequence). CDR3 in amino acids: CASSLVGVNNEQFF. For the CDR3, the DNA is TGTGCCAGCAGCTTGGTGGGGGTGAACAATGAGCAGTTCTTC.

J is TRBJ2-2 and V is TRBV9, with no clear D. V lost 7 bases and J lost 0, with 10 bases in between. The CDR3 has 14 residues. Germline V CDR1 and CDR2: SGDLS, YYNGEE. The CDR3 region is CASGAGSNTGELFF. The CDR3 DNA reads as TGTGCCAGCGGCGCCGGATCGAACACCGGGGAGCTGTTTTTT.

This clonotype was seen a few times. The V call is TRBV10-3, the J call TRBJ2-7; D is unclear. V lost 2 bases, J lost 5 bases, and 13 bases lay in between. The length of the CDR3 is 14 residues. CDR1 is ENHRY and CDR2 is SYGVKD in the germline V gene. The CDR3 nucleotides are TGTGCCATCAGTGAGCTCCTCCTCAGGAACGAGCAGTACTTC. It encodes CAISELLLRNEQYF.

This clonotype has more than one count but fewer than ten. The genes are TRBV27 and TRBJ1-6; 7 bases are shared with TRBD1. This CDR3 is 16 amino acids long. Germline V gene data show CDR1 as MNHEY and CDR2 as SMNVEV (reference sequence). With V trimmed by 7 bases and J by 5 bases, 11 bases remained unmatched. This chain's CDR3 is CASTSRGVSDNSPLHF. CDR3 nucleotide sequence: TGTGCCAGCACCTCCAGGGGGGTAAGCGATAATTCACCCCTCCACTTT.

This clonotype was detected ten times or more. The genes are TRBV24-1 and TRBJ2-5; D may correspond to TRBD1 or TRBD2 (5 bases each). Trimming removed 4 bases from V and 1 base from J, with 12 bases in between. CDR1 and CDR2 (germline): KGHDR, SFDVKD. This CDR3 is built from 15 residues. The CDR3 is CATSDKGRSQETQYF. CDR3 in DNA: TGTGCCACCAGTGACAAGGGACGGAGCCAAGAGACCCAGTACTTC.